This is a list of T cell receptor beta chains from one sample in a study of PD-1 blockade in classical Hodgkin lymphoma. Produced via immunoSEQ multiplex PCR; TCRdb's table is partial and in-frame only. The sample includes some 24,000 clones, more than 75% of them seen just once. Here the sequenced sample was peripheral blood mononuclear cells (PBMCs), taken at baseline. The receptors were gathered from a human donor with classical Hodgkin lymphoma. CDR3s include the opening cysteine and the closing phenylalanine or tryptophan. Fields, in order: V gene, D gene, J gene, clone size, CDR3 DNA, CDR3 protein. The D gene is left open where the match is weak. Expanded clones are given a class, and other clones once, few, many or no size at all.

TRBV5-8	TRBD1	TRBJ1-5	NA	TGTGCCAGCAGCAAAGGGACAGATCTTAGCAATCAGCCCCAGCATTTT	CASSKGTDLSNQPQHF
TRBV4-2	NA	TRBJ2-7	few	TGTGCCAGCAGCCAAGATATAGGGGGCTACGAGCAGTACTTC	CASSQDIGGYEQYF
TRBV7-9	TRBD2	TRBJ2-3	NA	TGTGCCAGCAGCTTATCCCTAGCGGGGGACACAGATACGCAGTATTTT	CASSLSLAGDTDTQYF
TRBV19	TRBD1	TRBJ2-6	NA	TGTGCCAGCGCCCTGACAGGGTCTGGGGCCAACGTCCTGACTTTC	CASALTGSGANVLTF
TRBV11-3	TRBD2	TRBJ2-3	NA	TGTGCCAGCAGCTTAGGGGGACTAGCGGGGGCGGATACGCAGTATTTT	CASSLGGLAGADTQYF
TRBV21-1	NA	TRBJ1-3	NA	TGTGCCGCCCCGACACTGCGAAACACCATATATTTT	CAAPTLRNTIYF
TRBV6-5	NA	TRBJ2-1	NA	TGTGCCAGCAGTCTAGACGGTAGCTCCTACAATGAGCAGTTCTTC	CASSLDGSSYNEQFF
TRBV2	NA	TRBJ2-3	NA	TGTGCCAGCAGTGCACAGATCACAGATACGCAGTATTTT	CASSAQITDTQYF
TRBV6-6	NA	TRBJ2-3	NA	TGTGCCAGCAGTCCCCCCCTCCACTGGGGAACGCAGTATTTT	CASSPPLHWGTQYF
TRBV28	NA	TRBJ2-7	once	TGTGCCAGCAGAGGCGAGGCAGCAACCTACGAGCAGTACTTC	CASRGEAATYEQYF
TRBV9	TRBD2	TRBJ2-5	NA	TGTGCCAGCAGCCCCACCTCGGGGGGGGCTCAAAAGACCCAGTACTTC	CASSPTSGGAQKTQYF
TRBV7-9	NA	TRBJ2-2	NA	TGTGCCAGCAGCTTTGACACCGGGGAGCTGTTTTTT	CASSFDTGELFF
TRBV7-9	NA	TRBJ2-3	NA	TGTGCCAGCAGCACAGTACAGGGCACAGATACGCAGTATTTT	CASSTVQGTDTQYF
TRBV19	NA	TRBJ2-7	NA	TGTGCCAGTAGCGGCCAGACCTACGAGCAGTACTTC	CASSGQTYEQYF
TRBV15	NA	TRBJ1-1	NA	TGTGCCACCAGCAGATACAGGGACGGTACCCGGAACACTGAAGCTTTCTTT	CATSRYRDGTRNTEAFF
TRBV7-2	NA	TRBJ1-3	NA	TGTGCCAGCAGCCAATCGTGGACGGTCGCAGGAAACACCATATATTTT	CASSQSWTVAGNTIYF
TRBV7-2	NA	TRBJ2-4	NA	TGTGCCAGCAGCTTAGATCCTATGGGGAACATTCAGTACTTC	CASSLDPMGNIQYF
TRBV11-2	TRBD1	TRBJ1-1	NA	TGTGCCAGCAGCCGTATGGGACAGGGGAACACTGAAGCTTTCTTT	CASSRMGQGNTEAFF
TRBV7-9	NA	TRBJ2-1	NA	TGTGCCAGCAGCTTAGCGAAGGGATTATATTTGCTCTTC	CASSLAKGLYLLF
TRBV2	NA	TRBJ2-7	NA	TGTGCCAGCACCGGACTCCTGGATTCCTACGAGCAGTACTTC	CASTGLLDSYEQYF
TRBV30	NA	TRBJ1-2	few	TGTGCCTGGAGTCCCTTAGTTGGCTATGGCTACACCTTC	CAWSPLVGYGYTF
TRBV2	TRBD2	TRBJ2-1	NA	TGTGCCAGCAGCCTCCGGCCTAGCGGAAATGAGCAGTTCTTC	CASSLRPSGNEQFF
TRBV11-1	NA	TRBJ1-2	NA	TGTGCCAGCAGCTCCACGGACGGGGGAGGCTACACCTTC	CASSSTDGGGYTF
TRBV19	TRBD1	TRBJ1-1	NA	TGTGCCACTAAGCCGGGACAGTCTCCAATGAACACTGAAGCTTTCTTT	CATKPGQSPMNTEAFF
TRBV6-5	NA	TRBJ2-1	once	TGTGCCAGCAGTTACTCGATACCCTACAATGAGCAGTTCTTC	CASSYSIPYNEQFF
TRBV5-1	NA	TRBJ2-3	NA	TGCGCCAGCAGCTTGGAGGATCCTAGCACAGATACGCAGTATTTT	CASSLEDPSTDTQYF
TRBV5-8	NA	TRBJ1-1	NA	TGTGCCAGCAGCCCCGGGACCCCTGAAGCTTTCTTT	CASSPGTPEAFF
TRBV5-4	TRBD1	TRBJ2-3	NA	TGTGCCAGCAGCGTACAGGGGGTGGTTAGCACAGATACGCAGTATTTT	CASSVQGVVSTDTQYF
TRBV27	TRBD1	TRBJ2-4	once	TGTGCCAACCCTAGGGACAGGGTCAGCAAAAACATTCAGTACTTC	CANPRDRVSKNIQYF
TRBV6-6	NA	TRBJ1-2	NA	TGTGCCAGCAGTTCTGGTACAGGGTCCTATGGCTACACCTTC	CASSSGTGSYGYTF
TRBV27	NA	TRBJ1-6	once	TGTGCCAGCAGTTTATATAGCGTCGGCTCCTATAATTCACCCCTCCACTTT	CASSLYSVGSYNSPLHF
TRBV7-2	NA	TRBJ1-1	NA	TGTGCCAGCAGCTTAGCGAGGGGGGCGCCTACTGAAGCTTTCTTT	CASSLARGAPTEAFF
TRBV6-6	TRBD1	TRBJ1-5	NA	TGTGCCAGCAGCAAAGACAGGGATACCAATCAGCCCCAGCATTTT	CASSKDRDTNQPQHF
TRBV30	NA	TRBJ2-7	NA	TGTGCCTGGAGACAGGGTGGGGCCTACGAGCAGTACTTC	CAWRQGGAYEQYF
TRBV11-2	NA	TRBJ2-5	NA	TGTGCCAGCAACTGGGGACAACAAGAGACCCAGTACTTC	CASNWGQQETQYF
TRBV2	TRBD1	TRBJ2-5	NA	TGTGCCATCGGGACAGAAGAGACCCAGTACTTC	CAIGTEETQYF
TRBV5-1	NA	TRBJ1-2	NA	TGCGCCAGCAGCTTGAAGGGACCGAACTATGGCTACACCTTC	CASSLKGPNYGYTF
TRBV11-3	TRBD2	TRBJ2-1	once	TGTGCCAGCAGCTTAGGATGGAGCGGGGGGGCTGCTGACTACAATGAGCAGTTCTTC	CASSLGWSGGAADYNEQFF
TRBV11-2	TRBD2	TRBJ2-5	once	TGTGCCAGCAGCGTAGGGACTAGCGGGGGGGCCAGGGAGACCCAGTACTTC	CASSVGTSGGARETQYF
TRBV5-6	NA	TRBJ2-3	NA	TGTGCCAGCAGCTTGTCTAGCCCAGATACGCAGTATTTT	CASSLSSPDTQYF
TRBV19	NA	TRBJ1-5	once	TGTGCCAGTAGTACCCGGACACGTCCCGATAATCAGCCCCAGCATTTT	CASSTRTRPDNQPQHF
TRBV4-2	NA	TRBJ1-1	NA	TGTGCCAGCAGCCAAGATTGGGGCACTGAAGCTTTCTTT	CASSQDWGTEAFF
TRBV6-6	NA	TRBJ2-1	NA	TGTGCCAGCAGTTACTCGAGGGTTTACAATGAGCAGTTCTTC	CASSYSRVYNEQFF
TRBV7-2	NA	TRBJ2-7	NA	TGTGCCAGCAGCTTAGTCGACGGGGGCTACGAGCAGTACTTC	CASSLVDGGYEQYF
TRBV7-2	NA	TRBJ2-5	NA	TGTGCCAGCAGCTTAGACCTGGCGGGTGGAGAGACCCAGTACTTC	CASSLDLAGGETQYF
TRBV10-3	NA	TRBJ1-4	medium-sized	TGTGCCATCAGTATCGATGGCAGTGAAAAACTGTTTTTT	CAISIDGSEKLFF